This T cell receptor (beta chain) was obtained from a study of blood T cell repertoires in COVID-19. Study as a whole: The United States, Italy and Spain provided the acute and convalescent COVID-19 samples. PBMCs, B-cell-depleted T cells, or T cells provided the cDNA or gDNA that made up the material.

V was trimmed by 2 bases and J by 9 bases, leaving 17 bases between them. This CDR3 is 15 amino acids long. CDR1 and CDR2 (germline): MRHNA, SNTAGT. Using immunoSEQ multiplex PCR, the repertoire was profiled, and TCRdb retains in-frame clones only, with some absent. The sample consists of about 51,000 clones, around 86% of them appearing once. The receptor's source is a man in his fifties or sixties with active COVID-19. The rearrangement uses TRBV6-4 and TRBJ1-5, with D perhaps matching TRBD1 (5 bases). The sequenced material came from peripheral blood. The CDR3 DNA reads TGTGCCAGCAGTGACCCCGGGACTCTCAAACGGCCCCAGCATTTT. It codes for CASSDPGTLKRPQHF.